Each of the 23 T cell receptor beta chains below was sequenced from the same sample in a study of neoadjuvant nivolumab and ipilimumab in lung cancer. Libraries were prepared by immunoSEQ multiplex PCR; TCRdb keeps only in-frame clonotypes and omits some of them. The table lists 25,000 to 30,000 clones, more than 75% of them singletons. The sample consisted of tumor tissue, taken after neoadjuvant nivolumab, alone or with ipilimumab, at or shortly before surgery. The receptors stem from an adult with non-small cell lung cancer.

The genes are TRBV7-6 and TRBJ2-1; maybe TRBD1 (5 bases). The CDR3 totals 14 residues. Trimming removed 5 bases from V and 8 bases from J, with 16 bases in between. CDR1 is SGHVS and CDR2 is FNYEAQ in the germline V gene. CDR3 bases: TGTGCCAGCAGCCAAGATGGTAGGGGCTATGAGCAGTTCTTC. Translated: CASSQDGRGYEQFF.

The chain uses TRBV11-1 and TRBJ2-7, with TRBD1 identical over 9 bases. The CDR3 length is 18 residues. Trimming took 1 base from V and 2 from J; bases not matched to a gene: 12. Germline assignment: CDR1 SGHAT and CDR2 FQDESV (reference sequence). The CDR3 loop is CASSLGTGGANLAYEQYF. The CDR3, as DNA: TGTGCCAGCAGCTTAGGCACAGGGGGCGCGAATCTTGCCTACGAGCAGTACTTC.

The V call is TRBV30, the J call TRBJ1-2; no firm D call. Germline CDR1 and CDR2: GTSNPN and SVGIG (reference sequence). The CDR3 consists of 13 residues. Trimming cost V 4 bases and J 5 bases, with 14 bases left between them. The CDR3 region has the DNA TGTGCCTGGAAAAAAGCCCAAATTTATGGCTACACCTTC. Its translation is CAWKKAQIYGYTF.

This clone appeared a single time. The chain links TRBV30 to TRBJ2-5; D uncertain. Germline V gene lookup returns CDR1 GTSNPN and CDR2 SVGIG (reference sequence). V was clipped by 0 bases and J by 5 bases, with 4 bases between them. This CDR3 comprises 11 residues. CDR3 loop: CAWSVRETQYF. CDR3 nucleotides: TGTGCCTGGAGTGTACGGGAGACCCAGTACTTC.

This chain connects TRBV5-6 to TRBJ2-3; tentative D call: TRBD2 (6 bases). The germline V gene has CDR1 SGHDT and CDR2 YYEEEE. This CDR3 has 16 residues. V was trimmed by 1 base and J by 0 bases, leaving 12 bases between them. DNA of the CDR3: TGTGCCAGCAGCTTGAAGATAGCGGCTAGCACAGATACGCAGTATTTT. Translating gives CASSLKIAASTDTQYF. Full variable domain (rest looked up from reference TRBV5-6 and TRBJ2-3): DAGVTQSPTHLIKTRGQQVTLRCSPKSGHDTVSWYQQALGQGPQFIFQYYEEEERQRGNFPDRFSGHQFPNYSSELNVNALLLGDSALYLCASSLKIAASTDTQYFGPGTRLTVL.

The rearrangement links TRBV11-2 to TRBJ2-2; D possibly corresponds to TRBD2 (6 bases). Germline V lookup: CDR1 SGHAT, CDR2 FQNNGV. Trimming removed 1 base at V and 7 bases at J, with 7 bases between. The CDR3 spans 13 residues. CDR3: CASSLGGVGELFF. Here the CDR3 DNA reads TGTGCCAGCAGCTTAGGCGGGGTCGGGGAGCTGTTTTTT.

In nucleotides, the CDR3 is TGTGCCAGCAGCCAATCACAGGGGGATGGCTACACCTTC. Its protein product is CASSQSQGDGYTF. The chain links TRBV4-2 to TRBJ1-2, with 8 positions matching TRBD1. The J segment lost 6 bases and the V segment lost 2 bases, leaving 2 bases of the junction unmatched. CDR3 size: 13 residues. CDR1 and CDR2 (germline): LGHNA, YNFKEQ.

The chain employs TRBV7-9 and TRBJ1-1, with D unclear. Germline CDR1 is SEHNR and CDR2 is FQNEAQ (reference sequence). This CDR3 is built from 16 residues. The ends were cut back, 5 bases at V and 4 bases at J, with 20 bases in the middle. Written as DNA, the CDR3 is TGTGCCAGCAGCCCACGGCAAATAGGGTCCGGCACTGAAGCTTTCTTT. Its translation: CASSPRQIGSGTEAFF. Variable domain in full (rest from reference TRBV7-9 and TRBJ1-1): DTGVSQNPRHKITKRGQNVTFRCDPISEHNRLYWYRQTLGQGPEFLTYFQNEAQLEKSRLLSDRFSAERPKGSFSTLEIQRTEQGDSAMYLCASSPRQIGSGTEAFFGQGTRLTVV.

V usage is TRBV18 and J usage is TRBJ2-6, with D possibly matching TRBD1 (6 bases). Trimming took 6 bases from V and 4 from J, leaving 13 bases between them. The CDR3 has 15 residues. Germline values: CDR1 KGHSH, CDR2 LQKENI. DNA for the CDR3: TGTGCCAGCTCCCTTACAGGGTCCGGGGCCAACGTCCTGACTTTC. Amino acids: CASSLTGSGANVLTF.

The chain carries TRBV11-3 and TRBJ2-4; 7 bases are shared with TRBD1. The V segment lost 3 bases and the J segment 5 bases; nucleotides outside the gene matches: 7. This CDR3 has 15 amino acids. Germline V gene data show CDR1 as SGHNT and CDR2 as YENEEA. The CDR3 spells CASSFGGQRENIQYF. CDR3 in DNA: TGTGCCAGCAGCTTTGGGGGACAGCGAGAAAACATTCAGTACTTC. Full variable domain (outside the CDR3, taken from reference TRBV11-3 and TRBJ2-4): EAGVVQSPRYKIIEKKQPVAFWCNPISGHNTLYWYLQNLGQGPELLIRYENEEAVDDSQLPKDRFSAERLKGVDSTLKIQPAELGDSAVYLCASSFGGQRENIQYFGAGTRLSVL.

This sequence joins TRBV11-2 and TRBJ1-2; D might be TRBD1 (5 bases). V was shortened by 4 bases and J by 0 bases, with 9 bases between the two germline ends. CDR3 length equals 14 residues. Germline values: CDR1 SGHAT, CDR2 FQNNGV. In DNA, the CDR3 is TGTGCCAGCAGCTGGGACCCTTCTAACTATGGCTACACCTTC. Protein product: CASSWDPSNYGYTF.

This chain links TRBV5-4 with TRBJ2-3; 10 nucleotides match TRBD2. CDR1 is SGHNT and CDR2 is YYREEE in the germline V gene (reference sequence). The V gene end was trimmed by 2 bases and the J gene end by 3 bases; junction bases not matched to a gene: 6. This CDR3 is 16 amino acids long. CDR3 nucleotide sequence: TGTGCCAGCAGCTTTCGAGCGGGAGGGGTGACAGATACGCAGTATTTT. Protein: CASSFRAGGVTDTQYF.

This clone was seen a single time. This sequence joins TRBV5-1 and TRBJ2-5, with 7 bases aligning to TRBD1. There are 15 residues in the CDR3. V lost 6 bases, J lost 4 bases, and 12 bases stayed unmatched. The germline V gene has CDR1 SGHRS and CDR2 YFSETQ. This chain's CDR3 is CASTKYPDRSETQYF. The CDR3 DNA reads TGCGCCAGCACCAAATACCCGGACAGGTCAGAGACCCAGTACTTC.

The genes are TRBV7-8 and TRBJ1-2; 8 positions match TRBD1. CDR1 and CDR2 (germline): SGHVS, FQNEAQ. This CDR3 spans 17 amino acids. Germline trimming cut 5 bases from V and 2 bases from J; bases unmatched to any gene: 13. CDR3 DNA sequence: TGTGCCAGCAGCCGGGGGGTGGACAGGGCGAAGAACTATGGCTACACCTTC. Translation gives CASSRGVDRAKNYGYTF.

This chain links TRBV11-1 with TRBJ2-1, with 9 bases fitting TRBD2. The CDR3 has 15 amino acids. The trim removed 3 bases at V and 4 bases at J, leaving 4 bases unmatched. The V gene's germline CDR1 is SGHAT and CDR2 FQDESV (reference sequence). The CDR3 sequence: CASSFRLADYNEQFF. CDR3 DNA: TGTGCCAGCAGCTTCCGACTAGCGGATTACAATGAGCAGTTCTTC. Combining the CDR3 with reference TRBV11-1 and TRBJ2-1 gives the whole variable domain EAEVAQSPRYKITEKSQAVAFWCDPISGHATLYWYRQILGQGPELLVQFQDESVVDDSQLPKDRFSAERLKGVDSTLKIQPAELGDSAMYLCASSFRLADYNEQFFGPGTRLTVL.

The J gene is TRBJ1-1, the V gene TRBV30; D perhaps matches TRBD1 (5 bases). V gave up 2 bases and J gave up 1 base, with 17 bases separating them. The length of the CDR3 is 16 residues. Germline V CDR1 and CDR2: GTSNPN, SVGIG (reference sequence). CDR3 nucleotide sequence: TGTGCCTGGAGTTTAAGTTTCGGGACTAGGAACACTGAAGCTTTCTTT. It encodes CAWSLSFGTRNTEAFF.

The chain combines TRBV29-1 with TRBJ2-3, with TRBD1 identical over 10 bases. The V segment lost 3 bases and the J segment 7 bases; nucleotides outside the gene matches: 4. CDR1 and CDR2 from the germline V gene are SQVTM and ANQGSEA. CDR3 length: 13 residues. As DNA, the CDR3 is TGCAGCGTTGAGGGACAGGGGCTGCATACGCAGTATTTT. It yields the protein CSVEGQGLHTQYF.

V gene TRBV27 combines with J gene TRBJ2-3; 9 nucleotides line up with TRBD1. Losses at the gene ends were 5 bases for V and 1 base for J; bases not matched to a gene: 4. The CDR3 is made up of 15 amino acids. Germline V CDR1 and CDR2: MNHEY, SMNVEV (reference sequence). CDR3 coding DNA: TGTGCCAGCAGTATTTGGACAGGGGGCACAGATACGCAGTATTTT. Amino acids: CASSIWTGGTDTQYF.

Here the CDR3 reads CASSADRGLYEQYF. In DNA form, the CDR3 reads TGTGCCAGCAGCGCGGACAGGGGTCTCTACGAGCAGTACTTC. The rearrangement joins TRBV7-2 to TRBJ2-7, with 9 bases lining up with TRBD1. CDR3 length: 14 amino acids. Looked up from germline, CDR1 is SGHTA and CDR2 is FQGNSA. V was clipped by 5 bases and J by 3 bases; unmatched bases: 5.

The rearrangement uses TRBV6-6 and TRBJ1-5, with a possible D match to TRBD1 (6 bases). The V gene lost 8 bases and the J gene lost 2 bases, with 16 bases spanning the gap. CDR3 length: 15 amino acids. Per germline, CDR1 MNHNY and CDR2 SVGAGI (reference sequence). The DNA for the CDR3 is TGTGCCAGCTGCAGGGGAACAGGTCGCAATCAGCCCCAGCATTTT. It codes for CASCRGTGRNQPQHF.

The V and J genes are TRBV7-9 and TRBJ1-3; D remains ambiguous. The ends were cut back, 5 bases at V and 2 bases at J, with 13 bases in the middle. CDR1 and CDR2 from the germline V gene are SEHNR and FQNEAQ (reference sequence). The CDR3 loop spans 15 amino acids. The CDR3 protein is CASSKSGVAGNTIYF. CDR3 nucleotide sequence: TGTGCCAGCAGCAAAAGCGGGGTGGCTGGAAACACCATATATTTT.

The chain joins TRBV5-1 to TRBJ1-2; D is ambiguous. This CDR3 contains 14 residues. V lost 4 bases to trimming and J lost 7 bases, with 17 bases between them. CDR1 is SGHRS, CDR2 YFSETQ, per germline. This chain's CDR3 is CASSLDTGAFGYTF. CDR3 in DNA: TGCGCCAGCAGCCTAGACACGGGTGCGTTTGGCTACACCTTC.

This clone appeared once. The rearrangement joins TRBV6-5 to TRBJ1-5; TRBD1 is a possible D gene (5 bases). This CDR3 spans 13 amino acids. V lost 9 bases to trimming and J lost 0 bases, with 9 bases between them. Germline V gene lookup returns CDR1 MNHEY and CDR2 SVGAGI. CDR3 nucleotide sequence: TGTGCCAGTCGACAGTTTAGCAATCAGCCCCAGCATTTT. This translates into CASRQFSNQPQHF.